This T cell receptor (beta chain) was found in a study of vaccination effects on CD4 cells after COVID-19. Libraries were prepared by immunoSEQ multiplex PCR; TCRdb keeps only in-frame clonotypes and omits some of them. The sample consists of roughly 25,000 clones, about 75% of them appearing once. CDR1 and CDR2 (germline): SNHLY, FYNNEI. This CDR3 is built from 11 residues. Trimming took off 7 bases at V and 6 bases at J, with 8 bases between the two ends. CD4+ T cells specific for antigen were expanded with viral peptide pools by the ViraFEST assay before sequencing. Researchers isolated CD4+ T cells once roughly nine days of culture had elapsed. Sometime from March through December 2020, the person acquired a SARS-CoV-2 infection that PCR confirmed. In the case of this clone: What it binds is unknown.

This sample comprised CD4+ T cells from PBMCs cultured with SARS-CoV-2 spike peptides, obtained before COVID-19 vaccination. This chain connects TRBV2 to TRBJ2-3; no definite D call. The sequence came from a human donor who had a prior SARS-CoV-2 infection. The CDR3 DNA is TGTGCCAGCACCTACGTCGATACGCAGTATTTT. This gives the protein CASTYVDTQYF.